This T cell receptor (beta chain) was recovered during a study of blood T cell repertoires in COVID-19. The table came from immunoSEQ multiplex PCR; TCRdb's copy has only in-frame clones and leaves some out. The data hold a few hundred thousand clones, with roughly 87% observed a single time. The CDR3 runs 17 residues. V lost 0 bases, J lost 4 bases, and 17 bases lay in between. Germline-derived CDR1 and CDR2 are MGHRA and YSYEKL. This receptor was identified in a woman aged 18-35 years who had recovered from COVID-19. Sequencing input: peripheral blood. V gene TRBV4-1 combines with J gene TRBJ2-3; tentatively, D is TRBD2 (6 bases). The CDR3 DNA reads TGCGCCAGCAGCCAAGATCCGGCTAGCGAGACGGCAGATACGCAGTATTTT. Amino acid sequence: CASSQDPASETADTQYF.